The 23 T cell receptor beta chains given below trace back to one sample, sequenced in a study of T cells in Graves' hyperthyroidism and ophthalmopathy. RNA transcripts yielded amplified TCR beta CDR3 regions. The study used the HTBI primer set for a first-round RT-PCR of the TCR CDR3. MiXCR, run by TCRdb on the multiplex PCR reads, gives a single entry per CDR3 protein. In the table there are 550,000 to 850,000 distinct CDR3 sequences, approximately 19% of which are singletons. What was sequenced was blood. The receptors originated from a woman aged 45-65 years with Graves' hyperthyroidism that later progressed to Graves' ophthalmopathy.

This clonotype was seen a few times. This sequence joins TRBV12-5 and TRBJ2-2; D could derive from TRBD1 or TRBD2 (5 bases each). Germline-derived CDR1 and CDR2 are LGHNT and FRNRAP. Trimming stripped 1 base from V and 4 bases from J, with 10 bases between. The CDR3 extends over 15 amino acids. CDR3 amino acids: CASGLGGVVTGELFF. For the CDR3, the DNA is TGTGCTAGTGGTTTGGGAGGGGTGGTCACCGGGGAGCTGTTTTTT.

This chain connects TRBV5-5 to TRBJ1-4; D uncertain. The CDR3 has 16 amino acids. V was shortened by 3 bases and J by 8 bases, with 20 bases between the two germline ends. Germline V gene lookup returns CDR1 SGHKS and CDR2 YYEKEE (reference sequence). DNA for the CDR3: TGTGCCAGCAGCTCGGTACCCGGGTCTCGGAGCGAAAAACTGTTTTTT. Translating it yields CASSSVPGSRSEKLFF.

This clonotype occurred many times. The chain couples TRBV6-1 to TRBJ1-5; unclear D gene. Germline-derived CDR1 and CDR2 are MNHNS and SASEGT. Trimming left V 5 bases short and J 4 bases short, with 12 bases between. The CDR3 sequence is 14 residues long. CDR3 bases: TGTGCCAGCAGTTTAGGCCGGCTAAATCAGCCCCAGCATTTT. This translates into CASSLGRLNQPQHF.

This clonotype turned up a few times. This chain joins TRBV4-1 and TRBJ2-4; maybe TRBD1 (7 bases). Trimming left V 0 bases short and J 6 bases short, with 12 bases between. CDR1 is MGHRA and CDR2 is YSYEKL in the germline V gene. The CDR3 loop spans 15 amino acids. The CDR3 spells CASSQDPGGLNIQYF. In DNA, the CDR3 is TGCGCCAGCAGCCAAGATCCAGGGGGGTTAAACATTCAGTACTTC.

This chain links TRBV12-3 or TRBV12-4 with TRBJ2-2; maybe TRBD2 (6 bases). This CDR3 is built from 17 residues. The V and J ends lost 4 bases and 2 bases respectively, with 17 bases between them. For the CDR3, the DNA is TGTGCCAGCAGTTCACTTGCCGGGACTCAAAACACCGGGGAGCTGTTTTTT. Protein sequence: CASSSLAGTQNTGELFF.

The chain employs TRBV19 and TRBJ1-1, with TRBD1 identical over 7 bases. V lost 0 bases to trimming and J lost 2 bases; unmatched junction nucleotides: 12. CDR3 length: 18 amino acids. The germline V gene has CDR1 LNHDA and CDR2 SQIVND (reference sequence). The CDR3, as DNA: TGTGCCAGTAGTATAGATCCTAGTTTTAGGGGGCGAAACACTGAAGCTTTCTTT. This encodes CASSIDPSFRGRNTEAFF.

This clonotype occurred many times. The CDR3, as DNA: TGTGCCAGCAGTTTAGGGGGGGGGGGCACCGACACTGAAGCTTTCTTT. As protein: CASSLGGGGTDTEAFF. The chain joins TRBV12-3 or TRBV12-4 to TRBJ1-1; perhaps TRBD1 as D (6 bases). Trimming pared 1 base from V and 3 bases from J, leaving 15 bases between. The CDR3 is 16 residues long.

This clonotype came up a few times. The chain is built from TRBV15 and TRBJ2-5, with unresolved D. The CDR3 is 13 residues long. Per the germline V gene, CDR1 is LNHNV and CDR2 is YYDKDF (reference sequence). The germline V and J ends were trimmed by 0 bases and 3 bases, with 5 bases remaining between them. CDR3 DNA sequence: TGTGCCACCAGCAGAGATAAGGAAGAGACCCAGTACTTC. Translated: CATSRDKEETQYF.

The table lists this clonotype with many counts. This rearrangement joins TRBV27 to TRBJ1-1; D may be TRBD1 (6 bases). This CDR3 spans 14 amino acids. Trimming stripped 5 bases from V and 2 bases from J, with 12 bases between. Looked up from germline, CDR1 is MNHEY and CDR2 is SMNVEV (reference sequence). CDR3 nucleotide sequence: TGTGCCAGCAGTCCGGACAGTTACAACACTGAAGCTTTCTTT. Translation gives CASSPDSYNTEAFF.

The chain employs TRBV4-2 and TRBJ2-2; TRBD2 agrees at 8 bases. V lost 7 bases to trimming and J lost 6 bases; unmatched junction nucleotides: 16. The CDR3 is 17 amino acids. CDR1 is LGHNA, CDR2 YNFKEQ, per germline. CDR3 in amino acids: CASTGLFNGGVSGELFF. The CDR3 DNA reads TGTGCCAGCACCGGTTTATTTAACGGGGGGGTATCCGGGGAGCTGTTTTTT.

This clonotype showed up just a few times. The CDR3 DNA reads TGCAGTGCAAAAAATATGGGCAGGTACTCCTACGAGCAGTACTTC. This translates into CSAKNMGRYSYEQYF. This chain links TRBV20-1 with TRBJ2-7, with unresolved D. Germline loops: CDR1 DFQATT, CDR2 SNEGSKA (reference sequence). V was clipped by 6 bases and J by 0 bases, with 18 bases between them. The CDR3 is 15 amino acids.

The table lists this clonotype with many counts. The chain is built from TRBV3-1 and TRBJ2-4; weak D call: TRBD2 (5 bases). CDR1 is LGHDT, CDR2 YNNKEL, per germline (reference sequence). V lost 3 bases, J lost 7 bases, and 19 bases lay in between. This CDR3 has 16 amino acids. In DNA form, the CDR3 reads TGTGCCAGCAGCCAGGGAGACGTGGGAGATTTGAACATTCAGTACTTC. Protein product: CASSQGDVGDLNIQYF. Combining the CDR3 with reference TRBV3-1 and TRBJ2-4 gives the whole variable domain DTAVSQTPKYLVTQMGNDKSIKCEQNLGHDTMYWYKQDSKKFLKIMFSYNNKELIINETVPNRFSPKSPDKAHLNLHINSLELGDSAVYFCASSQGDVGDLNIQYFGAGTRLSVL.

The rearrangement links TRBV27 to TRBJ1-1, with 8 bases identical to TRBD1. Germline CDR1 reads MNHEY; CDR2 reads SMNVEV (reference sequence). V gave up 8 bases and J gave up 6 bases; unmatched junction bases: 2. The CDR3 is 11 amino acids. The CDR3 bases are TGTGCCAGCGGGGGACAGGCTGAAGCTTTCTTT. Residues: CASGGQAEAFF.

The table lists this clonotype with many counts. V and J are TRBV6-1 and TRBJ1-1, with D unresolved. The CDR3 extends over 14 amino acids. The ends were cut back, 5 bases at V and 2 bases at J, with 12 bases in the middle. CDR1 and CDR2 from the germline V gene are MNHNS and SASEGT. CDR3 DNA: TGTGCCAGCAGTCCTCTTCCAAGCAACACTGAAGCTTTCTTT. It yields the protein CASSPLPSNTEAFF.

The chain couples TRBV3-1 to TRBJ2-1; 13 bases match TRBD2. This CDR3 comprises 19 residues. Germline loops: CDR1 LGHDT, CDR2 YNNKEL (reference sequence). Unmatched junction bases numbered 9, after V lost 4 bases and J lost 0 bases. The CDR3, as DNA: TGTGCCAGCAGCCCTCGGACTAGCGGGGGCCAGAGCTCCTACAATGAGCAGTTCTTC. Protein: CASSPRTSGGQSSYNEQFF.

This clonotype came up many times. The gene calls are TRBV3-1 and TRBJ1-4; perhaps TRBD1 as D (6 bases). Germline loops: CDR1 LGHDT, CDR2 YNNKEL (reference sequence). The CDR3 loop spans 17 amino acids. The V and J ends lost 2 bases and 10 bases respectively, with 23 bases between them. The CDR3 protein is CASSQKPKWGRAGKLFF. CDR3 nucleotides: TGTGCCAGCAGCCAAAAGCCCAAATGGGGGCGCGCCGGAAAACTGTTTTTT.

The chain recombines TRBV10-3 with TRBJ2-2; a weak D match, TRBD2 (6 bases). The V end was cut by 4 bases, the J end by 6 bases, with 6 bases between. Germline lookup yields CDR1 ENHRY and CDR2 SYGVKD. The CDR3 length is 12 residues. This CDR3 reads CAISASAGELFF. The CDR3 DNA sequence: TGTGCCATCAGTGCTAGCGCCGGGGAGCTGTTTTTT.

As DNA, the CDR3 is TGTGCCAGCAGCTTGTGGTGGCAGTACCCTGCCGATACGCAGTATTTT. Translated: CASSLWWQYPADTQYF. V usage is TRBV5-6 and J usage is TRBJ2-3; D gene unclear. With 1 base removed from V and 6 bases from J, the gap between germline ends came to 18 bases. In germline, CDR1 is SGHDT, CDR2 YYEEEE. CDR3 length: 16 amino acids.

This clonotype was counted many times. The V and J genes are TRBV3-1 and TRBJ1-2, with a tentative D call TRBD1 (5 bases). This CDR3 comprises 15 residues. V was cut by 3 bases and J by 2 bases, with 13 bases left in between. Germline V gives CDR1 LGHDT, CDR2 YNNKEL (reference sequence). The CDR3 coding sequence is TGTGCCAGCAGCCACCCCGCCCGGGGGAACTATGGCTACACCTTC. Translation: CASSHPARGNYGYTF.

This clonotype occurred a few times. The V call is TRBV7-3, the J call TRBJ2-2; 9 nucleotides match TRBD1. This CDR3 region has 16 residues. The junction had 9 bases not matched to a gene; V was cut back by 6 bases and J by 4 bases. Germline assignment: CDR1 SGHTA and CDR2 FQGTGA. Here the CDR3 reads CASRHSGQGRTGELFF. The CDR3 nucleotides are TGTGCCAGCAGACACTCCGGACAGGGGCGCACCGGGGAGCTGTTTTTT.

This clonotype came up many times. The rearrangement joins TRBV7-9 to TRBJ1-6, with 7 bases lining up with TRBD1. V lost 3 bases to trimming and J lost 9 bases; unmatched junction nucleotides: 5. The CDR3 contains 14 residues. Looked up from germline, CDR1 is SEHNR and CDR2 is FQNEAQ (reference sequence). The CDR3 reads CASSFLDRFSPLHF. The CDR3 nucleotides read TGTGCCAGCAGCTTCCTGGACAGGTTTTCACCCCTCCACTTT.

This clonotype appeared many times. The CDR3, as DNA: TGCAGTGCTCCTCTCCTAGCGGGGGAAGAGACCCAGTACTTC. It encodes CSAPLLAGEETQYF. The chain uses TRBV20-1 and TRBJ2-5; 10 bases line up with TRBD2. With V trimmed by 5 bases and J by 3 bases, 6 bases remained unmatched. The CDR3 sequence is 14 residues long. CDR1 is DFQATT, CDR2 SNEGSKA, per germline (reference sequence).

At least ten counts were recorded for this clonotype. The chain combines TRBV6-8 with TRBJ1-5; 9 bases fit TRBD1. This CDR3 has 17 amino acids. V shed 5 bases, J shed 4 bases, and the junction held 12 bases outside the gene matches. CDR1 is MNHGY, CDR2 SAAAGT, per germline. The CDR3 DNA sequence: TGTGCCAGCAGTCAGGGACAGGGTCCACGGGGGAATCAGCCCCAGCATTTT. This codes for CASSQGQGPRGNQPQHF.